This TCR beta chain was captured by sequencing in a study of regulatory T cells in long-lasting Graves disease (dated by TCRdb to about 2021). Notes on the research overall: In the newly diagnosed Graves' disease group, patients had been taking antithyroid drugs for less than 3 months. Patients with persistent Graves' disease were compared with patients with newly diagnosed Graves' disease using TCR sequencing and RNA sequencing of peripheral blood. The study took place in China and was registered as a clinical trial. A total of some 35 samples underwent TCR sequencing: approximately 13 from persistent and 20 from newly diagnosed Graves' disease patients.

In its sample, this clonotype was seen many times. Its cognate antigen has yet to be identified. There are no base qualities to consult, and no much larger clone falls within one base. The time point label here, explained by the study, means: newly diagnosed GD, antithyroid drugs for less than 3 months. For both TCR sequencing and RNA sequencing, RNA was extracted from PBMCs using TRIzol. Graves' disease was diagnosed according to American Thyroid Association guidelines. Patients for the study were recruited at an endocrinology department in Xi'an, China. Each patient gave about 9.1 milliliters of peripheral blood, collected in an EDTA anticoagulant tube. Ficoll Paque Plus density gradient separation was used to isolate PBMCs, and no further T cell sorting was done. An Agilent 2100 Bioanalyzer and agarose gel were used to assess RNA quality, and a NanoDrop 2000 was used to measure RNA concentration.

General study outcomes and caveats: The authors noted that the small sample size was a limitation that may lower accuracy. Sequencing and analysis were limited to the TCR beta chain. More public clonotypes were shared among persistent patients (more than 2,500) than among newly diagnosed patients (over 900). Compared with newly diagnosed patients, patients with persistent Graves' disease had lower TCR Shannon entropy and fewer highly expanded clones, which suggests clonal expansion. Only peripheral blood was studied, because thyroid tissue, the primary lesion, was inaccessible. TRBV28, TRBJ1-2 and TRBJ2-5 were preferentially used in persistent disease, while TRBV20-1 and TRBJ2-1 were favored in newly diagnosed disease.

V is pared back by 6 bases and J by 1 base, with 18 bases lying between the germline termini. As encoded in the germline V gene, CDR1 is MDHEN while CDR2 is SYDVKM. The CDR3 goes from the cysteine to the phenylalanine over 16 residues. Of all the DNA, just the CDR3 is kept, 48 bases in frame from base 1. Library prep was done by multiplex PCR. TCRdb records Illumina HiSeq 4000 as the sequencer. CDR3 regions were amplified by Arm-PCR with iRepertoire HTBI primers to construct TCR beta libraries. Before sequencing, the PCR products underwent gel purification. From the authors' description of their analysis: Gene usage analysis of CDR3 amino acid clonotypes used the 60 to 75 TRBV and about 13 TRBJ segments found across samples. COPE and FqMerger were used to merge filtered high-quality paired reads into contigs. BLAST was used to align contigs to IMGT TRBV, TRBD and TRBJ reference genes, with CDR3 defined following IMGT. Highly expanded clones were defined as clonotypes with a frequency above 0.1%. Shannon entropy was used to measure repertoire diversity, and the Gini coefficient was used to measure V-J evenness. Public clonotypes were defined as clonotypes shared by more than one individual. Through fastp at Q25 and MiXCR, TCRdb rebuilt clones from the public reads, retaining in-frame beta chains. One record per CDR3 amino acid sequence lists the most common genes and DNA. The V and J calls reflect TCRdb's pipeline rather than the authors' work. A total of some 460,000 distinct CDR3 sequences appear in this sample, 15% to 20% of them only once. The ten top clones hold 9% to 15% of the sample.

The same data also went into a second study, on T cells in Graves' hyperthyroidism and ophthalmopathy. The second paper states: Stable Graves' hyperthyroidism was defined as the absence of progression to ophthalmopathy over 18 months of follow-up. Hyperthyroidism patients were newly diagnosed, had a disease duration of under 2 months, and were aged 18 to 65 years. Any patient with an uncontrolled infection, another autoimmune disease, pregnancy or lactation was excluded. Diagnoses were based on clinical symptoms, serum thyroxine and TRAb, thyroid ultrasound and orbital computed tomography. A first-round RT-PCR of the TCR CDR3 used the HTBI primer set with the Qiagen OneStep RT-PCR kit. Most expanded thyroid clonotypes (frequency above 0.001) were also found in blood, which suggests that blood repertoires may mirror thyroid immune responses. A model built on a 13 V-J signature distinguished ophthalmopathy from stable hyperthyroidism, reaching about 88% sensitivity and about 81% specificity in cross-validation and 80%/75% in testing. In validation, the model predicted progression to ophthalmopathy with 65% to 71% sensitivity and approximately 72% specificity, a median of around six months before onset. TCR V-J signatures able to tell the groups apart were searched for in a discovery cohort of 100 patients, of whom over 40 had Graves' ophthalmopathy and around 58 had stable Graves' hyperthyroidism. An independent validation cohort of under 20 hyperthyroidism patients and 17 patients who later progressed to ophthalmopathy tested prospective prediction of ophthalmopathy. The roughly 90 discovery patients were divided at random into training and test sets in a 7:3 ratio. In roughly six Graves' hyperthyroidism patients, the study also compared T-cell repertoires from thyroid tissue with T-cell repertoires from blood. Once sampling was done, hyperthyroidism patients were given methimazole at a starting dose of 30 mg daily, whereas ophthalmopathy patients were given high-dose intravenous methylprednisolone. A second multiplex PCR round built the libraries, followed by size selection and purification. Sequencing of the libraries was done on an Illumina HiSeq2000 using paired-end 100 bp reads. SOAPnuke was used to process the raw data, throwing out any read that contained adapters or uncalled bases, had a mean Phred below 15, or lacked an exact constant-primer or identifier match. High-quality paired reads were merged with COPE v1.2.5, and unique nucleotide sequences were defined as clonotypes. Clonotypes were aligned to IMGT TRBV, TRBD and TRBJ reference segments using MiTCR v1.1. Analysis was restricted to V-J combinations with a frequency above 0.0001, which covered 99% to 99.2% of repertoires. The TCS score was defined as F50 (clonal expansion) divided by E x V (chaos), with BLOSUM62-based TCRdist calculated between CDR3 peptides within each V-J. Welch's t-statistics and random forest reduced approximately 520 V-J features to about 13, which were used in a naive Bayes classifier (R e1071). No statistical method was used to fix the sample size in advance, and group allocation was not hidden from the investigators. According to the paper, TCR Vbeta CDR3 sequencing was carried out on roughly 130 peripheral blood samples, which came from under 50 ophthalmopathy, under 85 hyperthyroidism and about 17 progressor patients.

This sample comprised peripheral blood mononuclear cells (PBMCs), obtained at new diagnosis, from a patient treated with antithyroid drugs. The origin of this receptor is a man aged 40-49 years with Graves disease. Donor details come from another sample of the same person, matched by shared clones. The sequence links TRBV28 to TRBJ2-5; the D region is possibly TRBD1 or TRBD2, each matching across 6 bases. CDR3 sequence: CASSLEGGHFQETQYF. The sequence in DNA is TGTGCCAGCAGCCTAGAGGGGGGACACTTCCAAGAGACCCAGTACTTC. With the rest looked up from the reference TRBV28 and TRBJ2-5 genes rather than sequenced, the full variable domain is DVKVTQSSRYLVKRTGEKVFLECVQDMDHENMFWYRQDPGLGLRLIYFSYDVKMKEKGDIPEGYSVSREKKERFSLILESASTNQTSMYLCASSLEGGHFQETQYFGPGTRLLVL.